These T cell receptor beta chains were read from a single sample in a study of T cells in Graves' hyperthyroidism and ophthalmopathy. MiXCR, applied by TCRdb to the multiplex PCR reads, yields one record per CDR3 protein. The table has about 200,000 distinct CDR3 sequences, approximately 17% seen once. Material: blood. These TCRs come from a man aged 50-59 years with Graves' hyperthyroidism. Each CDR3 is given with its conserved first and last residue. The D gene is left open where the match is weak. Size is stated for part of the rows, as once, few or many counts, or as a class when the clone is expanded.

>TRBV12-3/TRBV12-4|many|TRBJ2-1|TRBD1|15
CASTGQDRMNNEQFF
TGTGCCAGCACCGGCCAGGACAGGATGAACAATGAGCAGTTCTTC
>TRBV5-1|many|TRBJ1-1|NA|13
CASSSRGGTEAFF
TGCGCCAGCAGCTCTAGGGGTGGCACTGAAGCTTTCTTT
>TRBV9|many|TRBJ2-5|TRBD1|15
CASSPEGQPEETQYF
TGTGCCAGCAGCCCAGAGGGACAGCCTGAGGAGACCCAGTACTTC
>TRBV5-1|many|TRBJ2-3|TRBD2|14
CASKREGGADTQYF
TGCGCCAGCAAGCGGGAGGGAGGCGCAGATACGCAGTATTTT
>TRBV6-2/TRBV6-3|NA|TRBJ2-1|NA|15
CASRSPGHNKNEQFF
TGTGCCAGCAGATCTCCGGGACATAACAAAAATGAGCAGTTCTTC
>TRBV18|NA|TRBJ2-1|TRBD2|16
CASSRRAGGLYNEQFF
TGTGCCAGCTCACGCCGAGCGGGAGGCCTCTACAATGAGCAGTTCTTC
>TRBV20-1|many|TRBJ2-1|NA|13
CSARETAKNEQFF
TGCAGTGCTAGAGAGACAGCTAAAAATGAGCAGTTCTTC
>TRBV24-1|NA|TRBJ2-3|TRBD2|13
CAVRRGSGDMQYF
TGTGCCGTTCGCCGCGGGAGTGGAGATATGCAGTATTTT
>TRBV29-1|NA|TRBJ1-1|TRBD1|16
CSVEDLEQGASNGAFF
TGCAGCGTTGAAGATCTAGAACAGGGGGCCTCTAATGGAGCTTTCTTT
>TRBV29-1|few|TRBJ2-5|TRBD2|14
CSVGSGGVGETQYF
TGCAGCGTTGGGAGTGGGGGGGTCGGGGAGACCCAGTACTTC
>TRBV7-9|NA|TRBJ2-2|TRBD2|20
CASSLARLSGRAGNTGELFF
TGTGCCAGCAGCTTAGCGCGTCTTAGCGGGAGGGCCGGGAACACCGGGGAGCTGTTTTTT